This TCR beta chain was captured by sequencing in a study of T cell responses to AZD1222 COVID-19 vaccine. CDR1 is MNHEY, CDR2 SMNVEV, per germline (reference sequence). CDR3 length: 18 residues. Unmatched junction bases numbered 8, after V lost 0 bases and J lost 3 bases. TCRdb's table, derived via immunoSEQ multiplex PCR, lists solely in-frame clones and lacks some. Here the sample spans tens of thousands of clones, roughly 84% being singletons. The chain combines TRBV27 with TRBJ1-5; 10 nucleotides match TRBD1. The clonotype originates from an adult in good health. The starting material was peripheral blood, obtained on day 0 of AZD1222 vaccination. The CDR3 protein is CASSLSDWTGGINQPQHF. The CDR3 region has the DNA TGTGCCAGCAGTTTATCGGACTGGACAGGGGGGATCAATCAGCCCCAGCATTTT.